This is a list of T cell receptor beta chains from one sample in a study of T-cell memory formation after mild COVID-19. MiXCR, applied by TCRdb to the 5' RACE reads, yields one record per CDR3 protein. The repertoire holds around 320,000 distinct CDR3 sequences, with around 28% as singletons. Sequencing was carried out using PBMCs or a T cell subset sorted from them (not recorded which). These receptors were taken from an adult woman who had mild COVID-19 (a few samples of this study predate the infection). Cell type and time point are not known. Both conserved end residues are part of each CDR3. The order of the fields is J gene, V gene, clone size, D gene, CDR3 DNA, CDR3 protein. A D gene is named only where the DNA matches it firmly. Size is stated for part of the rows, as once, few or many counts, or as a class when the clone is expanded.

>TRBJ1-2|TRBV11-2|NA|TRBD1
TGTGCCAGCAGCCGGATACAGGGGGCCTATGGCTACACCTTC
CASSRIQGAYGYTF
>TRBJ2-1|TRBV30|few|TRBD1
TGTGCCTGGAGTAAACCCCCAGGGACAGAAAATGAGCAGTTCTTC
CAWSKPPGTENEQFF
>TRBJ2-2|TRBV9|few|NA
TGTGCCAGCAGCGTAGCCGGCACCGGGGAGCTGTTTTTT
CASSVAGTGELFF
>TRBJ1-5|TRBV29-1|NA|TRBD1
TGCAGCGCGGGGACAGCTCGCAATCAGCCCCAGCATTTT
CSAGTARNQPQHF
>TRBJ2-2|TRBV5-1|few|TRBD2
TGCGCCAGCAGCTTGGTCGAGGCTAGCGGGAGGGCCAACACCGGGGAGCTGTTTTTT
CASSLVEASGRANTGELFF
>TRBJ2-7|TRBV6-6|NA|TRBD2
TGTGCCAGCCCCCCATCCGGCGGACTAGCGGGAGGGCGGTACGAGCAGTACTTC
CASPPSGGLAGGRYEQYF
>TRBJ2-7|TRBV24-1|NA|TRBD2
TGTGCCACCAGTGCCGGCCTAGCGGGGAACAATGAGCAGTACTTC
CATSAGLAGNNEQYF
>TRBJ2-2|TRBV3-1|few|NA
TGTGCCAGCAGCCCCCGGCGGCGGACGAACACCGGGGAGCTGTTTTTT
CASSPRRRTNTGELFF
>TRBJ2-7|TRBV24-1|NA|NA
TGTGCCACCAGTGATTTGAATTCGGAGCAGTACTTC
CATSDLNSEQYF
>TRBJ2-4|TRBV7-8|few|NA
TGTGCCAGCAGCTTAGGAATGGGGGAAAACATTCAGTACTTC
CASSLGMGENIQYF
>TRBJ2-3|TRBV27|NA|NA
TGTGCCAGCAGTTTCTCCCGAAGGGGGGGTAGTGATGAGACAGATACGCAGTATTTT
CASSFSRRGGSDETDTQYF
>TRBJ1-1|TRBV6-4|few|NA
TGTGCCAGCAGTGCACAGGAGGGGAACACTGAAGCTTTCTTT
CASSAQEGNTEAFF
>TRBJ1-2|TRBV18|NA|NA
TGTGCCAGCTCACCACGGGGGGAGCTCAACTATGGCTACACCTTC
CASSPRGELNYGYTF
>TRBJ2-3|TRBV7-2|few|NA
TGTGCCAGCAGCTTAGCGTACCCTCGAATGCATTTT
CASSLAYPRMHF
>TRBJ2-5|TRBV12-3/TRBV12-4|few|NA
TGTGCCAGCAGTCCTCGGACTATCCAAGAGACCCAGTACTTC
CASSPRTIQETQYF
>TRBJ1-1|TRBV5-1|few|NA
TGCGCCAGCAGCTTGGAGGGGGTGGCGAACACTGAAGCTTTCTTT
CASSLEGVANTEAFF
>TRBJ2-5|TRBV4-2|NA|TRBD2
TGTGCCAGCAGCCAGGTCGGGACTAGCAAGGGGGAGACCCAGTACTTC
CASSQVGTSKGETQYF
>TRBJ2-7|TRBV7-9|many|TRBD2
TGTGCCAGCAGCTTAGCGGGAGGGCCCTACGAGCAGTACTTC
CASSLAGGPYEQYF
>TRBJ1-2|TRBV12-3/TRBV12-4|few|NA
TGTGCCAGCAGCCTTCTTAGAGACTGGGGTGGCTACACCTTC
CASSLLRDWGGYTF
>TRBJ2-5|TRBV12-3/TRBV12-4|few|TRBD1
TGTGCCAGCAGTTTCGCCACAGGGGGAGAGACCCAGTACTTC
CASSFATGGETQYF
>TRBJ1-1|TRBV9|NA|TRBD1
TGTGCCAGCAGCGTAACAGGGGTATCTGAAGCTTTCTTT
CASSVTGVSEAFF
>TRBJ2-7|TRBV9|few|TRBD2
TGTGCCAGCAGCCCAGCGGGACTAGATGGGTACGAGCAGTACTTC
CASSPAGLDGYEQYF
>TRBJ2-7|TRBV20-1|NA|NA
TGCAGTGCTAGGGCATGGCAGTCCTCCTACGAGCAGTACTTC
CSARAWQSSYEQYF
>TRBJ2-6|TRBV7-8|NA|TRBD1
TGTGCCAGCAGCTTGGGACAGTTGGGGTACTCTGGGGCCAACGTCCTGACTTTC
CASSLGQLGYSGANVLTF
>TRBJ2-4|TRBV5-1|few|TRBD2
TGCGCCAGCAGCCCCCCGCGGATAGCGGGATTAGCCAAAAACATTCAGTACTTC
CASSPPRIAGLAKNIQYF
>TRBJ2-7|TRBV5-1|NA|NA
TGCGCCAGCAGCTTGCGCCTGGCCCCTCTTTCCTACGAGCAGTACTTC
CASSLRLAPLSYEQYF
>TRBJ2-7|TRBV5-1|NA|NA
TGCGCCAGCAGCTTAGGCGGGGCCCCGGGTTACGAGCAGTACTTC
CASSLGGAPGYEQYF
>TRBJ2-2|TRBV3-1|NA|NA
TGTGCCAGCAGCCAAGCGGGATGGACCGGGGAGCTGTTTTTT
CASSQAGWTGELFF
>TRBJ2-3|TRBV12-3/TRBV12-4|few|NA
TGTGCCAGCGCTTTTGGCGGGGTGACAGATACGCAGTATTTT
CASAFGGVTDTQYF
>TRBJ1-2|TRBV30|NA|NA
TGTGCCTGGAGTGCACCCCAGGTTCTTAACTATGGCTACACCTTC
CAWSAPQVLNYGYTF
>TRBJ1-2|TRBV7-9|few|NA
TGTGCCAGCAGCCTACAGGGCTCCATATTGTCCTATGGCTACACCTTC
CASSLQGSILSYGYTF
>TRBJ2-6|TRBV20-1|NA|TRBD2
TGCAGTGCTCTCATCGGACCGGGACTAGGAACTGGGGCCAACGTCCTGACTTTC
CSALIGPGLGTGANVLTF
>TRBJ1-4|TRBV6-5|NA|TRBD1
TGTGCCAGCAGTAAAGGACAGGGAAGGGAAAAACTGTTTTTT
CASSKGQGREKLFF
>TRBJ2-3|TRBV9|NA|NA
TGTGCCAGCAGCGTAGAAGGAGTCGTAGATACGCAGTATTTT
CASSVEGVVDTQYF
>TRBJ1-5|TRBV4-1|NA|TRBD1
TGCGCCAGCAGCCCTACAGGGGTGGGAAATCAGCCCCAGCATTTT
CASSPTGVGNQPQHF
>TRBJ2-3|TRBV7-8|NA|NA
TGTGCCAGCAGCTCCAATCGAGCGCCCACAGATACGCAGTATTTT
CASSSNRAPTDTQYF
>TRBJ1-1|TRBV20-1|few|TRBD1
TGCAGTGCTCCGACCTTGGGACAGGGATCGGTTAGTTCTGAAGCTTTCTTT
CSAPTLGQGSVSSEAFF
>TRBJ2-1|TRBV15|NA|NA
TGTGCCACCAGCTCCAGCTCAAACGGAGGGAATGAGCAGTTCTTC
CATSSSSNGGNEQFF
>TRBJ2-7|TRBV11-2|NA|TRBD2
TGTGCCAGCAGCCCGACTAGCGGGTCTACGGGGCAGTACTTC
CASSPTSGSTGQYF
>TRBJ2-3|TRBV7-3|NA|NA
TGTGCCAGCAGCCCGCAGGGCCAAAGCACAGATACGCAGTATTTT
CASSPQGQSTDTQYF
>TRBJ1-2|TRBV19|NA|TRBD1
TGTGCCAGTAGAACCAGTCGGGGACAGGGGAACTATGGCTACACCTTC
CASRTSRGQGNYGYTF